The clone carrying this T cell receptor beta chain was counted once. Assay used: immunoSEQ multiplex PCR; TCRdb lists only in-frame clones, some missing. Of roughly 250,000 clones in the sample, 86% were seen once. This entry comes from a study of cytomegalovirus exposure and HLA in healthy donors. The length of the CDR3 is 12 residues. Germline V gene sequence: CDR1 LNHDA, CDR2 SQIVND (reference sequence). V shed 9 bases and J shed 8 bases, with 16 bases lying between them. The specimen was PBMCs. The source of this sequence is a woman in her twenties or thirties in good health and CMV-seropositive. The chain links TRBV19 to TRBJ1-1; the D gene is possibly TRBD1 (6 bases). The CDR3 DNA reads TGTGCCAGCCTTAAACAGCAGGGGGAAGCTTTCTTT. This sequence encodes CASLKQQGEAFF.